The clone carrying this TCR beta chain was detected many times. Its antigen is as yet unknown. These data belong to a study of neurological immune-mediated disorders. Study-level findings and limits: Across subjects, expanded clones had no CDR3 amino acid sequences in common, pointing to private repertoires in all groups. The study phylogenetically grouped the repertoires of 18 of 34 multiple sclerosis patients into one related-CDR3 cluster, a possible signature.

cDNA was made by 5'RACE with 10-nucleotide random UMIs. TCRdb re-analysed the 5' RACE reads in MiXCR, keeping a single row per CDR3 protein. Of about 58,000 distinct CDR3 sequences listed, more than 3% were seen once; the top ten hold 7.1%. The CDR3 spans 12 residues. CDR1 DFQATT and CDR2 SNEGSKA come from the germline V gene (reference sequence). V was cut by 7 bases and J by 5 bases, with 12 bases left in between. This TCR was sampled from a woman aged 60-75 years with multiple sclerosis. The material sequenced was PBMCs. The chain uses TRBV20-1 and TRBJ1-5, with D maybe TRBD1 (6 bases). The CDR3 DNA is TGCAGTGTCTACAGGGAGGATCAGCCCCAGCATTTT. Translated, it gives CSVYREDQPQHF.